The TCR beta chain described here comes from a study of blood T cell repertoires in COVID-19. Using immunoSEQ multiplex PCR, the repertoire was profiled, and TCRdb retains in-frame clones only, with some absent. The table shows fewer than 300,000 clones, with about 90% occurring only once. This receptor was obtained from a woman in her 50s with acute or convalescent COVID-19. Sequencing was carried out using peripheral blood.

The CDR3 nucleotides read TGCGCCAGCAGCCAGGCATCGGACAGGGGGTTTTTGTCCTACGAGCAGTACTTC. Translating it yields CASSQASDRGFLSYEQYF. V gene TRBV4-1 combines with J gene TRBJ2-7; 10 bases are shared with TRBD1. Per germline, CDR1 MGHRA and CDR2 YSYEKL. This CDR3 is 18 amino acids long. With 3 bases clipped from V and 1 base from J, the junction kept 12 bases outside the gene matches.